The sample holds many counts of the clone carrying this T cell receptor beta chain. The antigen remains undetermined. Samples came from axillary lymph nodes draining the breast cancer. TCRdb itself ran the multiplex PCR reads through MiXCR, one entry per CDR3 protein. The sample shows approximately 90,000 distinct CDR3 sequences, approximately 31% of them seen only once. This specimen comes from a study of breast tumors, draining lymph nodes, adjacent tissues. Germline-derived CDR1 and CDR2 are MNHNY and SVGAGI (reference sequence). The CDR3 consists of 12 residues. V was clipped by 2 bases and J by 6 bases, with 7 bases between them. Study findings and constraints: Compared with lymph nodes, tumors were less diverse; compared with nontumor tissue, more. Luminal-like breast cancer showed significantly greater tumor-nontumor repertoire similarity than basal-like breast cancer did. Findings are consistent with lymph node origin and intratumoral expansion of most tumor T cells.

The sample taken for sequencing was axillary lymph node tissue. The chain carries TRBV6-6 and TRBJ1-2, with D perhaps TRBD1 (5 bases). The TCR was taken from a female donor with breast cancer. Some clones in this sample may be carry-over from other donors' samples. The CDR3 spells CASSYDSDGYTF. CDR3 sequence (DNA): TGTGCCAGCAGTTACGACAGTGATGGCTACACCTTC.